The present T cell receptor (beta chain) was sequenced within a study of cytomegalovirus exposure and HLA in healthy donors. Overall study context: Earlier, fewer than 140 million unique TCR beta sequences were recovered from about 200 million T cells by an analysis.

Turning to this clone: Its antigen remains unknown.

With 60 Vbeta and 13 Jbeta primers, the PCR was carried out. Generated by immunoSEQ multiplex PCR, the TCRdb table keeps only in-frame clones and is missing some. Altogether about 140,000 clones are present, 60% to 85% being singletons, with the ten largest covering approximately 2%. Findings and caveats of the study: The authors enumerated 180 or so TCR beta chains as linked to cytomegalovirus. TCR beta V- and J-gene trimming, according to a later analysis, was linked to a missense DCLRE1C variant. Most TCR beta V segments were productive about 87% or about 30% of the time in an earlier analysis.

CDR1 and CDR2 from the germline V gene are DFQATT and SNEGSKA (reference sequence). There are 11 residues in the CDR3. V was clipped by 3 bases and J by 5 bases, with 8 bases between them. V and J are TRBV20-1 and TRBJ2-7; D is undetermined. Sequencing used PBMCs. This clonotype was sampled from a man aged 40-55 years in good health and CMV-seronegative. The CDR3 loop reads CSASSEHEQYF. In DNA, the CDR3 is TGCAGTGCTAGTTCCGAGCACGAGCAGTACTTC.